One and the same sample provided the 14 T cell receptor beta chains below, sequenced in a study of T cell changes during pregnancy in multiple sclerosis. The table came from immunoSEQ multiplex PCR; TCRdb's copy has only in-frame clones and leaves some out. The data hold some 21,000 clones, with around 93% observed a single time. The sample consisted of CD4+ T cells from peripheral blood mononuclear cells, taken in the third trimester of pregnancy. All receptors come from a female donor with multiple sclerosis, enrolled in a pregnancy study.

The chain links TRBV4-3 to TRBJ2-7; the D gene is possibly TRBD2 (5 bases). The germline V gene encodes CDR1 LGHNA and CDR2 YSLEER. The V end was cut by 0 bases, the J end by 3 bases, with 9 bases between. The CDR3 is made up of 14 amino acids. In nucleotides, the CDR3 is TGCGCCAGCAGCCAAGAATCCCGGGGCTACGAGCAGTACTTC. Amino acid sequence: CASSQESRGYEQYF.

This clone was observed a single time. The chain employs TRBV29-1 and TRBJ2-7; tentative D call: TRBD1 (6 bases). There are 13 residues in the CDR3. Germline V gene sequence: CDR1 SQVTM, CDR2 ANQGSEA. V gave up 5 bases and J gave up 3 bases, with 14 bases separating them. The CDR3 bases are TGCAGCGTTCTCCGGGACAACCGCTACGAGCAGTACTTC. Amino acid sequence: CSVLRDNRYEQYF.

The gene calls are TRBV28 and TRBJ1-1; the D gene is possibly TRBD1 (5 bases). Trimming shortened V by 6 bases and J by 6 bases, and 20 bases separated the two germline ends. Germline CDR1 reads MDHEN; CDR2 reads SYDVKM. The CDR3 is 15 amino acids. CDR3 coding DNA: TGTGCCAGCAGCCTAGTACGAGTCAGGGCCCCTGAAGCTTTCTTT. It specifies CASSLVRVRAPEAFF.

The chain couples TRBV6-6 to TRBJ1-2, with 7 bases fitting TRBD1. CDR3 size: 15 residues. The germline CDR1 and CDR2 sequences are MNHNY and SVGAGI (reference sequence). The V and J ends lost 2 bases and 8 bases, in that order; junction bases with no gene match: 11. The CDR3 reads CASSYPQGGVLGYTF. In DNA, the CDR3 is TGTGCCAGCAGTTACCCTCAGGGGGGTGTGTTAGGCTACACCTTC.

The V gene is TRBV29-1, the J gene TRBJ1-2; TRBD1 is a possible D gene (5 bases). Per germline, CDR1 SQVTM and CDR2 ANQGSEA. The V and J ends lost 5 bases and 5 bases respectively, with 6 bases between them. This CDR3 is 10 amino acids long. This chain's CDR3 is CSVRQYGYTF. DNA for the CDR3: TGCAGCGTTCGACAGTATGGCTACACCTTC.

This chain uses TRBV19 with TRBJ2-2, with 7 bases that match TRBD2. V gave up 5 bases and J gave up 0 bases; unmatched junction bases: 6. Germline-derived CDR1 and CDR2 are LNHDA and SQIVND (reference sequence). The CDR3 totals 16 residues. CDR3 nucleotide sequence: TGTGCCAGTAGTGACTCGGGGGGTCCGAACACCGGGGAGCTGTTTTTT. It yields the protein CASSDSGGPNTGELFF.

The V gene is TRBV10-2, the J gene TRBJ1-3, with D maybe TRBD1 (6 bases). V lost 6 bases and J lost 6, with 15 bases in between. The germline CDR1 and CDR2 sequences are WSHSY and SAAADI. CDR3 length equals 14 residues. Written as DNA, the CDR3 is TGCGCCAGCAGACCGGGACAATCGTTAAACACCATATATTTT. Its protein is CASRPGQSLNTIYF.

This chain connects TRBV5-1 to TRBJ1-1, with D tentatively TRBD1 (6 bases). Trimming took off 4 bases at V and 7 bases at J, with 20 bases between the two ends. CDR3 size: 15 residues. Germline V CDR1 and CDR2: SGHRS, YFSETQ. The CDR3 is CASSHVTGTNHEAFF. CDR3 coding DNA: TGCGCCAGCAGCCACGTTACAGGGACAAATCATGAAGCTTTCTTT.

This sequence joins TRBV5-4 and TRBJ1-1; possible D gene TRBD1, 5 bases. The germline V gene has CDR1 SGHNT and CDR2 YYREEE (reference sequence). The CDR3 extends over 14 amino acids. With 3 bases removed from V and 5 bases from J, the gap between germline ends came to 14 bases. The DNA of the CDR3 is TGTGCCAGCAGCTCGGGGGGTGCGTATACTGAAGCTTTCTTT. It codes for CASSSGGAYTEAFF.

In its sample, this clone was seen once. This chain links TRBV5-1 with TRBJ1-1; the D gene is possibly TRBD1 (6 bases). Germline V gene data show CDR1 as SGHRS and CDR2 as YFSETQ. Trimming removed 4 bases at V and 3 bases at J, with 19 bases between. The CDR3 has 16 residues. Written as DNA, the CDR3 is TGCGCCAGCAGCCAAATAACGGGACAAGGGGACACTGAAGCTTTCTTT. Residues: CASSQITGQGDTEAFF.

The chain links TRBV19 to TRBJ2-2; 12 nucleotides agree with TRBD1. Germline-derived CDR1 and CDR2 are LNHDA and SQIVND (reference sequence). This CDR3 spans 18 amino acids. The trim removed 3 bases at V and 3 bases at J, leaving 8 bases unmatched. In DNA, the CDR3 is TGTGCCAGTAGTATGGGACAGGGGGCCGCAGAAGACACCGGGGAGCTGTTTTTT. Encoded protein: CASSMGQGAAEDTGELFF.

The V and J genes are TRBV18 and TRBJ1-6; unclear D gene. This CDR3 has 13 amino acids. The V end was cut by 3 bases, the J end by 10 bases, with 10 bases between. Germline CDR1 KGHSH, CDR2 LQKENI. The DNA of the CDR3 is TGTGCCAGCTCACCTGGGAGGGAATCACCCCTCCACTTT. This gives the protein CASSPGRESPLHF. Full variable domain (rest looked up from reference TRBV18 and TRBJ1-6): NAGVMQNPRHLVRRRGQEARLRCSPMKGHSHVYWYRQLPEEGLKFMVYLQKENIIDESGMPKERFSAEFPKEGPSILRIQQVVRGDSAAYFCASSPGRESPLHFGNGTRLTVT.

The chain couples TRBV7-3 to TRBJ2-6; TRBD2 is a possible D gene (6 bases). Germline V gives CDR1 SGHTA, CDR2 FQGTGA. V shed 0 bases and J shed 7 bases, with 7 bases lying between them. There are 14 residues in the CDR3. CDR3 in amino acids: CASSLTAGANVLTF. The CDR3, as DNA: TGTGCCAGCAGCTTAACGGCGGGAGCCAACGTCCTGACTTTC.

The rearrangement uses TRBV11-2 and TRBJ2-2, with a tentative D call TRBD1 (5 bases). The V gene lost 5 bases and the J gene lost 2 bases, with 18 bases spanning the gap. The CDR3 runs 17 residues. The V gene's germline CDR1 is SGHAT and CDR2 FQNNGV. The CDR3 nucleotides are TGTGCCAGCAGCCAACAATTGGAGACAGTAAACACCGGGGAGCTGTTTTTT. It translates to CASSQQLETVNTGELFF.